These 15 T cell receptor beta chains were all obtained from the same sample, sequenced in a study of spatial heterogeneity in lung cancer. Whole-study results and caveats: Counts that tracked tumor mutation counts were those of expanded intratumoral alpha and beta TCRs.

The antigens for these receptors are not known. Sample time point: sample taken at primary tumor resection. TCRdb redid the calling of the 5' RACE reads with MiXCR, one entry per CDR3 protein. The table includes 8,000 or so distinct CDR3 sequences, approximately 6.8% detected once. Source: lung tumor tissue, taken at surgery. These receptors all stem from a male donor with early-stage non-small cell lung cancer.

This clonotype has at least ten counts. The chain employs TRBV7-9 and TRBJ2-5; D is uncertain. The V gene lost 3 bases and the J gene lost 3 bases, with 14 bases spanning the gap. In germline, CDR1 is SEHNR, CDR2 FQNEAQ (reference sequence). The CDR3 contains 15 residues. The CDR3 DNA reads TGTGCCAGCAGCTTCTATGCGAGAAAAGAAGAGACCCAGTACTTC. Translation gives CASSFYARKEETQYF.

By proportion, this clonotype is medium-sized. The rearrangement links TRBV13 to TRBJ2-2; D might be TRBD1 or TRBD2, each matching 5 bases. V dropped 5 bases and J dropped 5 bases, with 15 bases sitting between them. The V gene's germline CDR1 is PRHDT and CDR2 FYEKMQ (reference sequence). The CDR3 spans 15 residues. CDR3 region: CASSHGTAVTGELFF. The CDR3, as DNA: TGTGCCAGCAGCCATGGGACGGCCGTAACCGGGGAGCTGTTTTTT.

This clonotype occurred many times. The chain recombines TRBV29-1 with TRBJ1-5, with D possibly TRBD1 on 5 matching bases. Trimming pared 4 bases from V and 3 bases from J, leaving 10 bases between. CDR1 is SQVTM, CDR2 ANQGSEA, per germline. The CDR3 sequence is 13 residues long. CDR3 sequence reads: CSVVTQANQPQHF. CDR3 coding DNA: TGCAGCGTTGTGACACAGGCCAATCAGCCCCAGCATTTT.

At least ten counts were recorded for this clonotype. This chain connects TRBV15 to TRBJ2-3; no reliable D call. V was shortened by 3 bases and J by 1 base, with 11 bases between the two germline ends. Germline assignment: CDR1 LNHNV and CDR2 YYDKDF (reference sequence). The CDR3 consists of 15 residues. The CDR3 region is CATSSAKVRTDTQYF. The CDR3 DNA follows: TGTGCCACCAGCAGTGCTAAAGTTCGCACAGATACGCAGTATTTT.

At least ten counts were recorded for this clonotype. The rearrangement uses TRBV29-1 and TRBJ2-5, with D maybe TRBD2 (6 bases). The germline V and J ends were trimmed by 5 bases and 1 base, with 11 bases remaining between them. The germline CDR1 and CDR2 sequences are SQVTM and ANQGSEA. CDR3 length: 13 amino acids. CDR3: CSVRGFFQETQYF. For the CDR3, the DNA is TGCAGCGTTCGGGGGTTCTTCCAAGAGACCCAGTACTTC.

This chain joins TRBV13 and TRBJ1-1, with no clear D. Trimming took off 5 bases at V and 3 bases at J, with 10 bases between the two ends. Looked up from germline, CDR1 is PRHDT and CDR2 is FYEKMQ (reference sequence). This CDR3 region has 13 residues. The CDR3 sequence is CASSPGVDTEAFF. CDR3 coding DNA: TGTGCCAGCAGCCCCGGGGTGGACACTGAAGCTTTCTTT.

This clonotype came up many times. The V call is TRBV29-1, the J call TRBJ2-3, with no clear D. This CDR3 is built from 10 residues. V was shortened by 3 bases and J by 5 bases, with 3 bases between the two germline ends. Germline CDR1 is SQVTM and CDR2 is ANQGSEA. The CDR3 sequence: CSVEQDTQYF. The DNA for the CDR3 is TGCAGCGTTGAGCAAGATACGCAGTATTTT.

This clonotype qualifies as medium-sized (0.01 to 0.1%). The CDR3 loop reads CASSKASSGHLGDTQYF. CDR3 sequence (DNA): TGTGCCAGCAGCAAAGCTAGTAGCGGGCACCTCGGGGATACGCAGTATTTT. The chain couples TRBV21-1 to TRBJ2-3; TRBD2 is taken as the D call from the table, unchecked against the DNA. TRBV21-1 is classified as a pseudogene. There are 17 residues in the CDR3.

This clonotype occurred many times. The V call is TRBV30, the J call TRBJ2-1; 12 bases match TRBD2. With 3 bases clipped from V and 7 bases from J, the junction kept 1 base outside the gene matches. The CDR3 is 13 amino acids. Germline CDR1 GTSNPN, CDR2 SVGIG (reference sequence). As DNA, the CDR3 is TGTGCCTGGAGGCTAGCGGGAGGGAATGAGCAGTTCTTC. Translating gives CAWRLAGGNEQFF.

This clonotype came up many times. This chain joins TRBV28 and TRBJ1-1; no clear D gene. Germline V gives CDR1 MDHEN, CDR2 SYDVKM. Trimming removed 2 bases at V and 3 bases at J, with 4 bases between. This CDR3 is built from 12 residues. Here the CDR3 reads CASSLQDTEAFF. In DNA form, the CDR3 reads TGTGCCAGCAGTTTACAGGACACTGAAGCTTTCTTT.

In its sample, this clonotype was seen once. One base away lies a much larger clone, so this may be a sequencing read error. The CDR3 sequence: CASSQDLRTWNSGELFF. CDR3 DNA sequence: TGTGCCAGCAGCCAAGATCTACGGACCTGGAACTCCGGGGAGCTGTTTTTT. This rearrangement joins TRBV3-1 to TRBJ2-2, with D unresolved. The germline gives CDR1 LGHDT, CDR2 YNNKEL (reference sequence). This CDR3 contains 17 residues.

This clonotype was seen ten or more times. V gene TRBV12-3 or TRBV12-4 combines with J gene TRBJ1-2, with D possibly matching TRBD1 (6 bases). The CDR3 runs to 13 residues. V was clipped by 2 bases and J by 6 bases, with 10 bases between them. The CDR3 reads CASSLRQGNGYTF. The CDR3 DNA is TGTGCCAGCAGTTTACGGCAGGGGAATGGCTACACCTTC.

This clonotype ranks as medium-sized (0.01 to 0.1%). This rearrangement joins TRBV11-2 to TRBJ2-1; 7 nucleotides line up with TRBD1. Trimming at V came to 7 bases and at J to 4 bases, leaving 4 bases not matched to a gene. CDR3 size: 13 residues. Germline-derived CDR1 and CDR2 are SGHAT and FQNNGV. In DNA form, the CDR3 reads TGTGCCAGCACCCGGGACAGATACAATGAGCAGTTCTTC. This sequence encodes CASTRDRYNEQFF. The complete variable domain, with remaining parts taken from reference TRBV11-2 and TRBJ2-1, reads EAGVAQSPRYKIIEKRQSVAFWCNPISGHATLYWYQQILGQGPKLLIQFQNNGVVDDSQLPKDRFSAERLKGVDSTLKIQPAKLEDSAVYLCASTRDRYNEQFFGPGTRLTVL.

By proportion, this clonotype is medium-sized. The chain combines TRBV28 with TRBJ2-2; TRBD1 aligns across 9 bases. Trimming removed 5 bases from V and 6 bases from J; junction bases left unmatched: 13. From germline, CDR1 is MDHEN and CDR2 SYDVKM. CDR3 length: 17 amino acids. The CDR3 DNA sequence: TGTGCCAGCAGTGAGGAATCGGACAGGGGATACTCCGGGGAGCTGTTTTTT. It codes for CASSEESDRGYSGELFF.

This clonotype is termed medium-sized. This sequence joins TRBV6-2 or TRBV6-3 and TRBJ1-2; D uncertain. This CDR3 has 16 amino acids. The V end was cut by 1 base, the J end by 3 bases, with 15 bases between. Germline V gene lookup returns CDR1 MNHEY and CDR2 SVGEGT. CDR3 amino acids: CASSYWPSQLDYGYTF. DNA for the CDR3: TGTGCCAGCAGTTACTGGCCCTCCCAGTTGGACTATGGCTACACCTTC.